This TCR beta chain stems from a study of regulatory T cells in long-lasting Graves disease. Study outcomes and limitations: The work looked only at peripheral blood and did not look at thyroid tissue. Among the persistent patients, about 3,000 public clonotypes were shared, more than the roughly 990 shared among new patients.

Noted time point: persistent/refractory GD, antithyroid drugs over 5 years with positive TRAb. Generation of the TCR library employed RNA extracted from PBMCs. Investigators prepared the TCR beta libraries by applying iRepertoire HTBI primers and Arm-PCR of CDR3 regions. TCRdb reprocessed the multiplex PCR reads via MiXCR and lists one record per CDR3 protein. The data contain 400,000 or so distinct CDR3 sequences, 23% of them singletons. Trimming stripped 5 bases from V and 5 bases from J, with 13 bases between. The CDR3 covers 13 residues. This clonotype was detected ten times or more. No antigen is known for it.

Sequenced here: peripheral blood mononuclear cells (PBMCs), sampled when the disease was refractory, from a patient treated with antithyroid drugs. This chain joins TRBV12-3 or TRBV12-4 and TRBJ2-7, with a tentative D call TRBD1 (6 bases). This receptor was obtained from a female donor with Graves disease. The CDR3 sequence: CASSETGFDEQYF. The CDR3, as DNA: TGTGCCAGCAGTGAAACAGGGTTCGACGAGCAGTACTTC.